This T cell receptor (beta chain) was retrieved from a study of neurological immune-mediated disorders. General study findings and limits: The study phylogenetically grouped the repertoires of 18 of 34 multiple sclerosis patients into one related-CDR3 cluster, a possible signature.

The cDNA was synthesized by 5'RACE incorporating 10-nucleotide random UMIs. A single run covered 15-18 subjects with over 190 million TCR-beta sequences. TCRdb re-analysed the 5' RACE reads in MiXCR, keeping a single row per CDR3 protein. The sample contains tens of thousands of distinct CDR3 sequences, roughly 3.5% of which appear only once. About this clonotype: Its antigen is as yet unknown.

The germline gives CDR1 SQVTM, CDR2 ANQGSEA. The CDR3 totals 14 residues. V shed 6 bases and J shed 2 bases, with 16 bases lying between them. The unsorted libraries originated from 2 million PBMCs that had been stored at -80 C. V gene TRBV29-1 combines with J gene TRBJ1-1; tentatively, D is TRBD1 (5 bases). This clonotype was sampled from a woman in her 50s with multiple sclerosis. Sequenced input: PBMCs. CDR3 in DNA: TGCAGCGTGACAGTGTCAGCTGTCAACACTGAAGCTTTCTTT. Translation: CSVTVSAVNTEAFF. Full variable domain (rest looked up from reference TRBV29-1 and TRBJ1-1): SAVISQKPSRDICQRGTSLTIQCQVDSQVTMMFWYRQQPGQSLTLIATANQGSEATYESGFVIDKFPISRPNLTFSTLTVSNMSPEDSSIYLCSVTVSAVNTEAFFGQGTRLTVV.